A selection of T cell receptor beta chains follows, all from one sample in a study of regulatory T cells in long-lasting Graves disease. One entry per CDR3 protein, called by TCRdb with MiXCR from the multiplex PCR reads. The sample records around 320,000 distinct CDR3 sequences, over 15% being singletons. These data were also reused for a study on T cells in Graves' hyperthyroidism and ophthalmopathy.

The input for sequencing was peripheral blood mononuclear cells (PBMCs), taken at new diagnosis, from a patient treated with antithyroid drugs. These receptors came from a man between 40 and 49 years old with Graves disease. The CDR3 runs from the conserved cysteine through the conserved F or W. Fields, in order: V gene, J gene, clone size, D gene, CDR3 protein. The D gene is left open where the match is weak. Not all rows give a size; the values are once, few, many and, for expanded clones, a class.

>TRBV2|TRBJ2-3|many|TRBD2
CASSEASGVGHTQYF
>TRBV6-1|TRBJ2-2|few|NA
CATQGQTNTGELFF
>TRBV20-1|TRBJ1-1|many|NA
CSARFLEAFF
>TRBV18|TRBJ2-2|few|TRBD1
CASSLIADRVTGELFF
>TRBV5-1|TRBJ2-3|many|NA
CASSLEQEGDTQYF
>TRBV18|TRBJ1-1|few|TRBD1
CASSLQGAGAFF
>TRBV3-1|TRBJ2-4|few|NA
CASRASGRVKNIQYF
>TRBV18|TRBJ2-7|many|TRBD1
CASSPLLRTGGFEQYF
>TRBV3-1|TRBJ1-4|many|NA
CASSPWGATNEKLFF
>TRBV6-2/TRBV6-3|TRBJ2-2|many|NA
CASSSPSRIASHTGELFF
>TRBV20-1|TRBJ2-3|many|NA
CRPGQGPKDTQYF
>TRBV7-9|TRBJ1-3|few|NA
CASSLTERNTIYF
>TRBV28|TRBJ1-6|many|NA
CASKDTKPPLHF
>TRBV5-4|TRBJ1-2|few|NA
CASSLDGARGYTF
>TRBV20-1|TRBJ1-3|NA|NA
CSATDSTFYRSGNTIYF
>TRBV9|TRBJ1-5|NA|TRBD1
CASSVKAGGDQPQHF
>TRBV7-9|TRBJ2-2|many|NA
CASQPGSANTGELFF
>TRBV6-5|TRBJ1-1|many|NA
CASSYQSGAGTEAFF
>TRBV5-1|TRBJ2-1|many|NA
CASRRNSLSSYNEQFF
>TRBV28|TRBJ2-6|many|NA
CASETPFGSGANVLTF
>TRBV28|TRBJ2-7|NA|TRBD2
CASSLGGSWRFNHYEQYF
>TRBV6-2/TRBV6-3|TRBJ2-1|many|TRBD1
CASSRNRGLNEQFF
>TRBV5-6|TRBJ2-7|once|TRBD2
CASSLGRDYSHEQYF
>TRBV18|TRBJ2-5|few|NA
CASSEQGVGETQYF
>TRBV7-9|TRBJ1-2|NA|NA
CASSGGGFYGYTF
>TRBV7-9|TRBJ2-6|few|NA
CASSFESILGSGANVLTF
>TRBV29-1|TRBJ2-7|NA|NA
CSVVQQVDSYEQYF
>TRBV24-1|TRBJ2-5|few|TRBD1
CATSDSRQGGETQYF
>TRBV10-3|TRBJ1-5|NA|NA
CAISAGYSNQPQHF
>TRBV5-1|TRBJ1-2|few|TRBD1
CASSPKSGQGAAYGYTF
>TRBV6-1|TRBJ1-5|NA|NA
CASSGEPPTFNQPQHF
>TRBV5-1|TRBJ2-7|NA|TRBD1
CASSYGTGFYEQYF
>TRBV20-1|TRBJ2-7|many|NA
CSAASEGLRRSAQYF
>TRBV28|TRBJ2-2|many|NA
CASRRGGELFF
>TRBV6-5|TRBJ2-4|many|NA
CASSYLSRSPAKNIQYF